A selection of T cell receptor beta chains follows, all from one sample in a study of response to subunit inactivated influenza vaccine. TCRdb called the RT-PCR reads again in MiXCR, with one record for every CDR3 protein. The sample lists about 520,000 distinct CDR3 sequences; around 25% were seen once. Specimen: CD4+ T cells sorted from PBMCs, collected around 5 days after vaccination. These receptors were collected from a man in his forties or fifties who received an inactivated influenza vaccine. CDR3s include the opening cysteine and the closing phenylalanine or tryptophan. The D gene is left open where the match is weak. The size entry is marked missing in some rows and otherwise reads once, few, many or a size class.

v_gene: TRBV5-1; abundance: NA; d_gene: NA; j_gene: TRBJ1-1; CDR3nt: TGCGCCAGCAGCTTGGACAGGATCGAGGCTGAAGCTTTCTTT; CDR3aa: CASSLDRIEAEAFF
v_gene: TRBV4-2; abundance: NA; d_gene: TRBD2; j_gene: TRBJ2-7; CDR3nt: TGTGCCAGCAGCCAAGATACCAGCGGGGTCTACGAGCAGTACTTC; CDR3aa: CASSQDTSGVYEQYF
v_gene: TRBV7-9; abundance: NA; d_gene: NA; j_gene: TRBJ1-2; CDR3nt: TGTGCCAGCAGCTTAACGTTAGGGATCTATGGCTACACCTTC; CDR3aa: CASSLTLGIYGYTF
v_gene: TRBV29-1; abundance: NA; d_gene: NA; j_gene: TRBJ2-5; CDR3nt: TGCAGCGTGGGGGAAGGGTACATTGCGGGAGAGACCCAGTACTTC; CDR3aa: CSVGEGYIAGETQYF
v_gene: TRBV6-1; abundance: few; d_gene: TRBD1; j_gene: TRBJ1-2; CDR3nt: TGTGCCAGCAGTAAGGGGAGGGCAGGGGGATATGGCTACACCTTC; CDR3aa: CASSKGRAGGYGYTF
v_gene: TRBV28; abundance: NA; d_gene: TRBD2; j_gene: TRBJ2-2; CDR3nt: TGTGCCAGCAGTTTCTTAGCGGGAGGCCCCGGGGAGCTGTTTTTT; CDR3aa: CASSFLAGGPGELFF
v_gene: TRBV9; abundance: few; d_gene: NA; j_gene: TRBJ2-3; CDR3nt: TGTGCCAGCAGCGTAGGGGGTTATACGCAGTATTTT; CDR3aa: CASSVGGYTQYF
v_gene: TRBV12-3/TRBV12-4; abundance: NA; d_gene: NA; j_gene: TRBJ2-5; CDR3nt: TGTGCCAGCAGTCTAGGACATACTCAAGAGACCCAGTACTTC; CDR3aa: CASSLGHTQETQYF
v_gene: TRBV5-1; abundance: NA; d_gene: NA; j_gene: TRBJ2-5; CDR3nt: TGCGCCAGCAGCTTGTATAGGAGGGAAAAAGAGACCCAGTACTTC; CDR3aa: CASSLYRREKETQYF
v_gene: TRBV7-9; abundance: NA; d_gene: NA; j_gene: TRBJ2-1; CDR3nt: TGTGCCACGAAAGAAACCCGAGGCAATGAGCAGTTCTTC; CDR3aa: CATKETRGNEQFF
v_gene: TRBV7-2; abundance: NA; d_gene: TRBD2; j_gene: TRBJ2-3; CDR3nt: TGTGCCAGCAGCATACTAGCGGGGGGGACAGATACGCAGTATTTT; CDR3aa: CASSILAGGTDTQYF
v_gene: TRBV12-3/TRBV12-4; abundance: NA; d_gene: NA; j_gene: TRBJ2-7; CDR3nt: TGTGCCAGCAGTTCTCGGGACCCCGGGGATTACGAGCAGTACTTC; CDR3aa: CASSSRDPGDYEQYF
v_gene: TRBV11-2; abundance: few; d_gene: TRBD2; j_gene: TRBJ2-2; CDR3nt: TGTGCCAGCAGCCTAAGCTCAAGCGGACTAGCGGGAAACACCGGGGAGCTGTTTTTT; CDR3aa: CASSLSSSGLAGNTGELFF
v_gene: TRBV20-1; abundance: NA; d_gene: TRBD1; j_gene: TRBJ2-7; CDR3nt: TGCAGTGCCTCCGGGACAGGGGGCCCATACGAGCAGTACTTC; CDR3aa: CSASGTGGPYEQYF
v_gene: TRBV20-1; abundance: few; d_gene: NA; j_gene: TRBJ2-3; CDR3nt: TGCAGTGCGCCTCACAGGGAAGACACAGATACGCAGTATTTT; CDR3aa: CSAPHREDTDTQYF
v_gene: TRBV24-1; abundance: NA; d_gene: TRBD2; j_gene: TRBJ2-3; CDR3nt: TGTGCCACCAGTGATAGCGGGAGCATAACAGATACGCAGTATTTT; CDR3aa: CATSDSGSITDTQYF
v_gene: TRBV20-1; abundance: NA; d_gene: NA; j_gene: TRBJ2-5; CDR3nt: TGCAGTGCTAGTCAGAGGATGGGCCAAGAGACCCAGTACTTC; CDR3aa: CSASQRMGQETQYF
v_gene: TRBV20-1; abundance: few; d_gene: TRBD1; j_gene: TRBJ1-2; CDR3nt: TGCAGTGCTAGCGGCGGAGGGGGCGTGTATGGCTACACCTTC; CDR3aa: CSASGGGGVYGYTF
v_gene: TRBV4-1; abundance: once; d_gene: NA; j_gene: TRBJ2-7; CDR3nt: TGCGCCAGCAGCCAAGGGTTACTAGGTCGGTACGAGCAGTACTTC; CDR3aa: CASSQGLLGRYEQYF
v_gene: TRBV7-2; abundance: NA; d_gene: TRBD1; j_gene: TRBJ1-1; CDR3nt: TGTGCCAGCAGCCGATATCCGGGACAGGGGTCCACTGAAGCTTTCTTT; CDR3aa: CASSRYPGQGSTEAFF
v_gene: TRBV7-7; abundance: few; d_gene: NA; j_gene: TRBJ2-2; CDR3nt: TGTGCTAGCAGCCAGGACAGAAGCGGGGAGCTGTTTTTT; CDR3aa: CASSQDRSGELFF
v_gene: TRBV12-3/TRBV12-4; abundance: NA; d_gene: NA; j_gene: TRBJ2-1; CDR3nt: TGTGCCAGCAGTTTATGGGGCGGTCTCAATGAGCAGTTCTTC; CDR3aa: CASSLWGGLNEQFF
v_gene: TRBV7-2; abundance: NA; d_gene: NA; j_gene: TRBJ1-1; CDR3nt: TGTGCCAACAGCTTAAGTGGCCACAGGAACACTGAAGCTTTCTTT; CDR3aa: CANSLSGHRNTEAFF
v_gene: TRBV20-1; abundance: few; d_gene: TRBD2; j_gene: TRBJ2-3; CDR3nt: TGCAGTGCTAGTGGTCGACTAGCGGGCAGCACAGATACGCAGTATTTT; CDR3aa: CSASGRLAGSTDTQYF
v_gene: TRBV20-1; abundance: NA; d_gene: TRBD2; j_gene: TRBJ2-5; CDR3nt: TGCAGTGCTGTAAGTCCCGGGACTAAAGAGACCCAGTACTTC; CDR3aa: CSAVSPGTKETQYF
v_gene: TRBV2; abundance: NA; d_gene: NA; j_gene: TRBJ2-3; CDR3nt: TGTGCCAGCAGTGAAGCGGTCACAGATACGCAGTATTTT; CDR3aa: CASSEAVTDTQYF
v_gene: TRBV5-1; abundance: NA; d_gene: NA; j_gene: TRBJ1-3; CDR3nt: TGCGCCAGCAGACTAGGGAGCTCTGGAAACACCATATATTTT; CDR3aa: CASRLGSSGNTIYF
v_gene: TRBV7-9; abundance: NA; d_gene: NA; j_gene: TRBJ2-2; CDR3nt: TGTGCCAGCAGCTGGACAGAGTTCGGGGAGCTGTTTTTT; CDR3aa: CASSWTEFGELFF
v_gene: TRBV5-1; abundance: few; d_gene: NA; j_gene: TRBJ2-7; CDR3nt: TGCGCCAGCAGCTCTGGGACCGCCGGCCGGAGGGGTGAGCAGTACTTC; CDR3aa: CASSSGTAGRRGEQYF
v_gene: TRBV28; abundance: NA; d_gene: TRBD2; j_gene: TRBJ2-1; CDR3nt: TGTGCCAGCAGTTTGTTATCGCGGGGGGCGTTCAATGAGCAGTTCTTC; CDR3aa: CASSLLSRGAFNEQFF
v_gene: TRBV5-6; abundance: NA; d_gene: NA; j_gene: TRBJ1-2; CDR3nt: TGTGCCAGCAGCTTGATGACAGTCGACTATGGCTACACCTTC; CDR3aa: CASSLMTVDYGYTF
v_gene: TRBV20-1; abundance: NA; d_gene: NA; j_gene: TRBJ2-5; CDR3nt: TGCAGTGCTAGAAGAGGCAGGGAAGAGACCCAGTACTTC; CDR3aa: CSARRGREETQYF
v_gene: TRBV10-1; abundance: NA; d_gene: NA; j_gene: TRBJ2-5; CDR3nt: TGCGCCAGCAGTGAGGGGGCCAGGGAGACCCAGTACTTC; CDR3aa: CASSEGARETQYF
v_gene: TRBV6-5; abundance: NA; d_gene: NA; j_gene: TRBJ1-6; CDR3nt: TGTGCCAGCAGTTACCTAGGTTCACCCCTCCACTTT; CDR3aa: CASSYLGSPLHF
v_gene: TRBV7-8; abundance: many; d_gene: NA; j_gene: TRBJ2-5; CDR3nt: TGTGCCAGCAGCCGATGGGGGTCTCGGGAAGAGACCCAGTACTTC; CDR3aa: CASSRWGSREETQYF
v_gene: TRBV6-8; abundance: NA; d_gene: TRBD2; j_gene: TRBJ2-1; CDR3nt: TGTGCCAGCAGTTCGCCCCCGCGACTAGCGGGAGAGAGGTCCTACAATGAGCAGTTCTTC; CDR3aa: CASSSPPRLAGERSYNEQFF
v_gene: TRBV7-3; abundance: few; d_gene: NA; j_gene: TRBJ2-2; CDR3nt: TGTGCCAGCAGCCCGGGACTCACGAACACCGGGGAGCTGTTTTTT; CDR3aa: CASSPGLTNTGELFF
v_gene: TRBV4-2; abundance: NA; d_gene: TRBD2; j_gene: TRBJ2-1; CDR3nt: TGTGCCAGCAGCCATGATAGCGGGATGGCCGCCAATGAGCAGTTCTTC; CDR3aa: CASSHDSGMAANEQFF
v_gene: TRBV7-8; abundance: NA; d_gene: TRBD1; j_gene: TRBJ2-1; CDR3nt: TGTGCCAGCAGCTTAGCGTCTTCCGGGACAGCCGTCGTTGCACGGTTCTTC; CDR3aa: CASSLASSGTAVVARFF
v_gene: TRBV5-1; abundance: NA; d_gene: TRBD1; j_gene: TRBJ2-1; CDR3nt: TGCGCCAGCTGGGCACAGGGGGCCAACAATGAGCAGTTCTTC; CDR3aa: CASWAQGANNEQFF
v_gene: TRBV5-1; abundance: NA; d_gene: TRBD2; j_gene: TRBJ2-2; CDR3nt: TGCGCCAGCAGCTTACTAGCGGGATCGGCCGGGGAGCTGTTTTTT; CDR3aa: CASSLLAGSAGELFF
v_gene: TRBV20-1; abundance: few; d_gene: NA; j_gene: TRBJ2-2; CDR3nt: TGCAGTGCTAGAGTCAGGGGGGGAAACACCGGGGAGCTGTTTTTT; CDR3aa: CSARVRGGNTGELFF
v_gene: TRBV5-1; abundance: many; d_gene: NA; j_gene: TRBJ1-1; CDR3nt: TGCGCCAGCAGCTTGCGCCAGGGTGGGGTGGAGAACACTGAAGCTTTCTTT; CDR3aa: CASSLRQGGVENTEAFF
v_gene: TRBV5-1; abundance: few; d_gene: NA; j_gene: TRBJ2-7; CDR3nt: TGCGCCAGCAGCCCGACACCGAACTCCTACGAGCAGTACTTC; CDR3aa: CASSPTPNSYEQYF
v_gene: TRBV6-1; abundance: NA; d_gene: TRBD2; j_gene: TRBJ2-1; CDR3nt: TGTGCCAGCAGATCCCCGGGACTACCCTCCAACAATGAGCAGTTCTTC; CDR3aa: CASRSPGLPSNNEQFF